Listed below are T cell receptor beta chains from one sample, sequenced in a study of T-cell reconstitution after alpha-beta-depleted transplantation in children. TCRdb reanalysed the PCR reads using MiXCR and keeps one entry per CDR3 protein. The data show around 87,000 distinct CDR3 sequences, with 6.5% to 8.5% seen just once and approximately 7% held by the top ten. This specimen was PBMCs from the stem cell graft donor, taken from the stem cell graft. These receptors were collected from a human donor who donated a stem cell graft to a child with congenital amegakaryocytic thrombocytopenia. Each CDR3 is given with its conserved first and last residue. The D gene is left open where the match is weak. Size values are once, few and many counts, or a class for expanded clones, and some rows have none.

d_call j_call v_call clone_size cdr3_aa cdr3_nt
. TRBJ1-1 TRBV18 many CASSPSVANTEAFF TGTGCCAGCTCACCGTCGGTCGCGAACACTGAAGCTTTCTTT
TRBD1 TRBJ2-2 TRBV4-3 . CASSPRDRGTGELFF TGCGCCAGCAGCCCCCGGGACAGGGGCACCGGGGAGCTGTTTTTT
TRBD2 TRBJ2-7 TRBV20-1 few CSARDGTSGDLYEQYF TGCAGTGCTAGAGACGGGACTAGCGGGGATCTATACGAGCAGTACTTC
. TRBJ2-5 TRBV9 many CASSVAQGAETQYF TGTGCCAGCAGCGTAGCCCAGGGAGCAGAGACCCAGTACTTC
. TRBJ2-5 TRBV4-1 once CASSQDLFPGLGEETQYF TGCGCCAGCAGCCAAGATCTTTTCCCGGGACTTGGGGAAGAGACCCAGTACTTC
TRBD2 TRBJ2-1 TRBV5-5 many CASSRIAGASYNEQFF TGTGCCAGCAGCCGTATAGCGGGAGCCTCCTACAATGAGCAGTTCTTC
. TRBJ1-3 TRBV6-2/TRBV6-3 many CASAGAGNTIYF TGTGCAAGCGCGGGTGCTGGAAACACCATATATTTT
. TRBJ2-4 TRBV14 . CASSQDWPRNSQYF TGTGCCAGCAGCCAAGATTGGCCACGAAACAGTCAGTACTTC
. TRBJ1-3 TRBV7-2 many CASSSGHSGNTIYF TGTGCCAGCAGCTCCGGACATTCTGGAAACACCATATATTTT
TRBD2 TRBJ2-2 TRBV11-2 . CASSRGTSGTGELFF TGTGCCAGCAGCCGCGGGACTAGCGGGACCGGGGAGCTGTTTTTT
. TRBJ2-4 TRBV3-1 many CASSNEPGPIAKNIQYF TGTGCCAGCAGCAACGAACCGGGACCAATAGCCAAAAACATTCAGTACTTC
TRBD2 TRBJ2-7 TRBV5-1 many CASSTGLAYEQYF TGCGCCAGCAGCACGGGACTAGCGTACGAGCAGTACTTC
. TRBJ1-5 TRBV6-5 many CASSYNPSNQPQHF TGTGCCAGCAGTTACAATCCTAGCAATCAGCCCCAGCATTTT
TRBD2 TRBJ2-1 TRBV20-1 few CSADRSGRDYNEQFF TGCAGTGCTGATCGTAGCGGGAGGGATTACAATGAGCAGTTCTTC
TRBD2 TRBJ2-1 TRBV7-2 many CASSLNSGRVGNEQFF TGTGCCAGCAGCTTGAATAGCGGGAGGGTAGGCAATGAGCAGTTCTTC
. TRBJ1-2 TRBV5-1 many CASSGGRGRWDYGYTF TGCGCCAGCAGCGGCGGACGGGGCCGATGGGACTATGGCTACACCTTC
TRBD1 TRBJ1-2 TRBV4-1 many CASSHDSGTGLGYTF TGCGCCAGCAGCCATGATTCCGGGACAGGGCTTGGCTACACCTTC
. TRBJ2-1 TRBV20-1 many CSAFSAAPHNEQFF TGCAGTGCATTCTCAGCTGCCCCACACAATGAGCAGTTCTTC
. TRBJ2-7 TRBV5-1 . CASSLLSGYEQYF TGCGCCAGCAGCCTCCTTTCGGGGTACGAGCAGTACTTC
TRBD1 TRBJ2-3 TRBV28 many CASSLPTGLDTQYF TGTGCCAGCAGTTTACCGACAGGGTTAGATACGCAGTATTTT
. TRBJ1-4 TRBV4-3 many CASSQARDQNEKLFF TGCGCCAGCAGCCAAGCCCGGGATCAGAATGAAAAACTGTTTTTT
. TRBJ1-1 TRBV27 many CASSFLRDTEAFF TGTGCCAGCAGTTTTCTTAGGGACACTGAAGCTTTCTTT
. TRBJ1-1 TRBV30 many CAWSAPPTNTEAFF TGTGCCTGGAGTGCCCCCCCGACAAACACTGAAGCTTTCTTT
TRBD1 TRBJ2-5 TRBV7-3 many CASSLDDRGPRETQYF TGTGCCAGCAGCTTAGACGACAGGGGGCCCCGAGAGACCCAGTACTTC
TRBD2 TRBJ2-5 TRBV5-1 many CASSLTLAHQETQYF TGCGCCAGCAGCTTGACACTAGCGCATCAAGAGACCCAGTACTTC
. TRBJ1-2 TRBV10-3 many CAISDSETGNGYTF TGTGCCATCAGTGATTCCGAAACCGGGAATGGCTACACCTTC
. TRBJ2-7 TRBV19 many CASSIQGQGKFYEQYF TGTGCCAGTAGTATCCAGGGTCAGGGAAAATTCTACGAGCAGTACTTC
. TRBJ2-1 TRBV10-2 . CASSADFGSYNEQFF TGCGCCAGCAGTGCGGATTTTGGCTCCTACAATGAGCAGTTCTTC
. TRBJ2-1 TRBV6-2/TRBV6-3 many CASSMGLYNEQFF TGTGCCAGCAGTATGGGACTCTACAATGAGCAGTTCTTC
. TRBJ2-3 TRBV27 many CASSPTNTDTQYF TGTGCCAGCAGTCCGACCAACACAGATACGCAGTATTTT
. TRBJ2-2 TRBV19 many CASSIGPRELFF TGTGCCAGTAGTATTGGGCCTCGGGAGCTGTTTTTT
. TRBJ2-7 TRBV7-2 many CASSTVTWKQYF TGTGCCAGCAGCACCGTGACTTGGAAGCAGTACTTC
. TRBJ1-5 TRBV20-1 many CSASSGGQPQHF TGCAGTGCTAGCAGCGGGGGTCAGCCCCAGCATTTT
TRBD1 TRBJ1-2 TRBV5-1 many CASSLGQGAIYGYTF TGCGCCAGCAGCCTCGGACAGGGCGCCATCTATGGCTACACCTTC
. TRBJ1-6 TRBV15 many CATSGGGPRIDSPLHF TGTGCCACCTCTGGCGGGGGCCCGCGGATTGATTCACCCCTCCACTTT
. TRBJ2-1 TRBV20-1 many CSARGFGTTKNNEQFF TGCAGTGCTAGAGGTTTTGGGACCACAAAGAACAATGAGCAGTTCTTC
TRBD2 TRBJ2-1 TRBV5-1 many CASSLGLAGGRGEQFF TGCGCCAGCAGCTTGGGCCTAGCGGGAGGGCGAGGTGAGCAGTTCTTC
TRBD1 TRBJ1-4 TRBV7-2 many CASSPGQGAEKLFF TGTGCCAGCAGCCCCGGACAGGGAGCTGAAAAACTGTTTTTT
. TRBJ1-2 TRBV20-1 many CSAQPQGSNYGYTF TGCAGTGCCCAACCCCAGGGGTCTAACTATGGCTACACCTTC
. TRBJ2-1 TRBV11-1 many CASSLAAVGLSYNEQFF TGTGCCAGCAGCTTAGCGGCGGTGGGGCTCTCCTACAATGAGCAGTTCTTC
. TRBJ2-1 TRBV5-4 many CASSLDDNEQFF TGTGCCAGCAGCCTTGACGACAATGAGCAGTTCTTC
. TRBJ1-2 TRBV10-3 many CAISEQNYGYTF TGTGCCATCAGTGAACAGAACTATGGCTACACCTTC
TRBD1 TRBJ2-5 TRBV20-1 many CSARPGTGVETQYF TGCAGTGCTCGTCCCGGGACAGGGGTCGAGACCCAGTACTTC
TRBD1 TRBJ1-1 TRBV6-2/TRBV6-3 many CASKDRGRRDTEAFF TGTGCCAGCAAGGACAGGGGGCGTCGGGACACTGAAGCTTTCTTT
. TRBJ2-3 TRBV11-2 many CASSFQGDTQYF TGTGCCAGCAGCTTCCAGGGAGATACGCAGTATTTT
. TRBJ2-3 TRBV20-1 many CSARVIPTDTQYF TGCAGTGCTAGAGTTATCCCGACAGATACGCAGTATTTT
TRBD2 TRBJ2-2 TRBV4-1 many CASSQVSGGYTGELFF TGCGCCAGCAGCCAAGTGTCGGGAGGGTACACCGGGGAGCTGTTTTTT
TRBD2 TRBJ2-1 TRBV2 few CASRPGTSGSNEQFF TGTGCCAGCAGGCCTGGGACTAGCGGGTCTAATGAGCAGTTCTTC
. TRBJ1-5 TRBV6-1 many CASSEQSLQPQHF TGTGCCAGCAGTGAACAGAGTCTACAGCCCCAGCATTTT
. TRBJ1-5 TRBV2 . CASSGGHNQPQHF TGTGCCAGCAGTGGGGGTCACAATCAGCCCCAGCATTTT
. TRBJ2-2 TRBV4-2 . CASSPVPIYFHTGELFF TGTGCCAGCAGCCCCGTGCCAATATACTTTCACACCGGGGAGCTGTTTTTT
TRBD1 TRBJ2-3 TRBV10-3 many CAISTPGQGQYF TGTGCCATCAGTACACCGGGACAGGGGCAGTATTTT